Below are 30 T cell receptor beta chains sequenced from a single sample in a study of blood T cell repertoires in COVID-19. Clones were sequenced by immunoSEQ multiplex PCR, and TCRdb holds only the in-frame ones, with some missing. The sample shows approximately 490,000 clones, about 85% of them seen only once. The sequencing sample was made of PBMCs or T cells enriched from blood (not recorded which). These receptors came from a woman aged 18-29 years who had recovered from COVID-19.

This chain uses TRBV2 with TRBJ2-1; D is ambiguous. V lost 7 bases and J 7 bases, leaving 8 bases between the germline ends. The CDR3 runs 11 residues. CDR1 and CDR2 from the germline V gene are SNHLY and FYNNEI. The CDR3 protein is CASNRANEQFF. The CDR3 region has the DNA TGTGCCAGCAACAGAGCAAATGAGCAGTTCTTC.

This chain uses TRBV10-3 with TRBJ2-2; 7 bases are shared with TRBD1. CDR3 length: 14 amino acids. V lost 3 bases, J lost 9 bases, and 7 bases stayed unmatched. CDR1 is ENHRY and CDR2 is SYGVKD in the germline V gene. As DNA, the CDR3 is TGTGCCATCAGTGACCCGAACAGGGGCAGGGAGCTGTTTTTT. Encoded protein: CAISDPNRGRELFF.

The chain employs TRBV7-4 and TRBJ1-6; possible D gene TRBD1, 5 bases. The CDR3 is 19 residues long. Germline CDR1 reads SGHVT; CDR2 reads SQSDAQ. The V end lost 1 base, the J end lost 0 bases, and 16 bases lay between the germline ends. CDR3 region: CASSLEVWGVSSYNSPLHF. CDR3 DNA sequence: TGTGCCAGCAGCTTAGAAGTTTGGGGCGTCAGCTCCTATAATTCACCCCTCCACTTT.

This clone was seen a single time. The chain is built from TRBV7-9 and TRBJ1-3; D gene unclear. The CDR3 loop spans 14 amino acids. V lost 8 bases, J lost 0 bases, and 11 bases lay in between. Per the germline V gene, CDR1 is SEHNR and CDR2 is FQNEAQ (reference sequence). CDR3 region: CASVGINSGNTIYF. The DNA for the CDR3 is TGTGCCAGCGTCGGGATTAACTCTGGAAACACCATATATTTT.

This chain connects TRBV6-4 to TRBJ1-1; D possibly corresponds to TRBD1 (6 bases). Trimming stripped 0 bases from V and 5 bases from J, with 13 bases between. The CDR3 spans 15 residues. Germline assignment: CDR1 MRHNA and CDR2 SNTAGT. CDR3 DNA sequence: TGTGCCAGCAGTGACTCGAGGGGGATAGGGACTGAAGCTTTCTTT. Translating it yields CASSDSRGIGTEAFF.

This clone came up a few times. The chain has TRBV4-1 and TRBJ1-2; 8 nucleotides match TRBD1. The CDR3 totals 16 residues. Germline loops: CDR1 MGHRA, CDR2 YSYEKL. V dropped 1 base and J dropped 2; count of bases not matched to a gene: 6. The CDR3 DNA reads TGCGCCAGCAGCCAAGGAACAGGGGGTAACAACTATGGCTACACCTTC. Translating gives CASSQGTGGNNYGYTF.

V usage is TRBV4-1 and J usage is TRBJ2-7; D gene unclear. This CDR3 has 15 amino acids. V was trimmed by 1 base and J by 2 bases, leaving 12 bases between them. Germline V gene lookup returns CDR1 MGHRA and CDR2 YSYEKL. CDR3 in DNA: TGCGCCAGCAGCCAAGTCGGTGACATCCCCTACGAGCAGTACTTC. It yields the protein CASSQVGDIPYEQYF.

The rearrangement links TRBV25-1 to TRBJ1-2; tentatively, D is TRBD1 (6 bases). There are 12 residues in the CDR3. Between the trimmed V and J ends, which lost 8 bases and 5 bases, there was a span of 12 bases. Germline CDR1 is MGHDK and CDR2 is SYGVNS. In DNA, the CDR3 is TGTGCCAGCCACAGGGTCGGATATGGCTACACCTTC. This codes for CASHRVGYGYTF.

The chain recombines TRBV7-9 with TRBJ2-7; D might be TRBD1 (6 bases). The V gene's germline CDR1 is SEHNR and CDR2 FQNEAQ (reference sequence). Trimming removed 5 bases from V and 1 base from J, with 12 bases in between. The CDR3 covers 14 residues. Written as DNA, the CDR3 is TGTGCCAGCAGCGACCTGGACAGATCCTACGAGCAGTACTTC. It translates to CASSDLDRSYEQYF. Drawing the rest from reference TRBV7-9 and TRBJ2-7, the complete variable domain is DTGVSQNPRHKITKRGQNVTFRCDPISEHNRLYWYRQTLGQGPEFLTYFQNEAQLEKSRLLSDRFSAERPKGSFSTLEIQRTEQGDSAMYLCASSDLDRSYEQYFGPGTRLTVT.

The CDR3 reads CASIPARVAGTEAFF. CDR3 coding DNA: TGTGCCAGCATCCCTGCGAGGGTAGCGGGTACTGAAGCTTTCTTT. The chain recombines TRBV5-5 with TRBJ1-1, with D unresolved. CDR3 size: 15 residues. Germline V gene sequence: CDR1 SGHKS, CDR2 YYEKEE (reference sequence). Trimming removed 6 bases at V and 5 bases at J, with 20 bases between.

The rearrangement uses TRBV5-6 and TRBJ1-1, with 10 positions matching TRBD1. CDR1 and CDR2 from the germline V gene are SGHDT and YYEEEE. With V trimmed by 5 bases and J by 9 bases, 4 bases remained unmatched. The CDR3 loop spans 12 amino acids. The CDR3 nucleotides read TGTGCCAGCAGGGGACAGGGGCATCAAGCTTTCTTT. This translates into CASRGQGHQAFF.

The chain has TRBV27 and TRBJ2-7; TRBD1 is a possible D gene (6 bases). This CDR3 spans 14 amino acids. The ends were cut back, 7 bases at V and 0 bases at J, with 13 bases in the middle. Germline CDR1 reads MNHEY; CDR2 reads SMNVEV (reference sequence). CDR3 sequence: CASKARDTSYEQYF. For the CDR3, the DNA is TGTGCCAGCAAGGCCCGGGACACCTCCTACGAGCAGTACTTC.

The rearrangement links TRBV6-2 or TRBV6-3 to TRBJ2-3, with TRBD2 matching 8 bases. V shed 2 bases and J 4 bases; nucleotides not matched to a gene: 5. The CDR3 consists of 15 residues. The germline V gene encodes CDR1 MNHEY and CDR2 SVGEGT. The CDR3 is CASSYPPGGADTQYF. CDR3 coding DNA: TGTGCCAGCAGTTACCCCCCCGGGGGGGCAGATACGCAGTATTTT.

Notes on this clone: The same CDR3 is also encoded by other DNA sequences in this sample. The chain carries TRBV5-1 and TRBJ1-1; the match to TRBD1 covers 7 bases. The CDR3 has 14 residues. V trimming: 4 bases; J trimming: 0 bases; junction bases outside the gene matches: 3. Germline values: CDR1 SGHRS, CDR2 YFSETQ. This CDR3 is CASSRQGMNTEAFF. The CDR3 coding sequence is TGCGCCAGCAGCCGACAGGGAATGAACACTGAAGCTTTCTTT.

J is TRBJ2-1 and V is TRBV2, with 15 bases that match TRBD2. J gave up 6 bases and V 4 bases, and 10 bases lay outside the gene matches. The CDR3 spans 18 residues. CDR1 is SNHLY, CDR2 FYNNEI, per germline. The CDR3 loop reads CASSARFRTSGGANEQFF. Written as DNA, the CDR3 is TGTGCCAGCAGTGCCCGCTTTCGGACTAGCGGGGGGGCCAATGAGCAGTTCTTC.

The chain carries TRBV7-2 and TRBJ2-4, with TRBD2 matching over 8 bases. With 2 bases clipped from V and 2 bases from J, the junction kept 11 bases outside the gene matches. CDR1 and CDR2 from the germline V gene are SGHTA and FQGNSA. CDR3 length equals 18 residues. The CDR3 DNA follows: TGTGCCAGCAGCTTAACTCCCCCGGGGGGGCGGACCAAAAACATTCAGTACTTC. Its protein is CASSLTPPGGRTKNIQYF.

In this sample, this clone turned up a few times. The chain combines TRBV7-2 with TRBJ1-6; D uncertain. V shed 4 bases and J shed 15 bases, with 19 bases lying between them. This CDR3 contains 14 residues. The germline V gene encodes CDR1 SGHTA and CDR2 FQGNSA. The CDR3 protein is CASSSGGNNRNLHF. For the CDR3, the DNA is TGTGCCAGCAGCTCGGGAGGAAATAACCGCAACCTCCACTTT.

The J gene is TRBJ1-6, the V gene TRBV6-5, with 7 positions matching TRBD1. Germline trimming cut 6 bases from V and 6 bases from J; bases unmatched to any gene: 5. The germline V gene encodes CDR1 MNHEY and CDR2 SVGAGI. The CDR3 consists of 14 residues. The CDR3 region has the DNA TGTGCCAGCAGCGAGACAGGGCTTAATTCACCCCTCCACTTT. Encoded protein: CASSETGLNSPLHF.

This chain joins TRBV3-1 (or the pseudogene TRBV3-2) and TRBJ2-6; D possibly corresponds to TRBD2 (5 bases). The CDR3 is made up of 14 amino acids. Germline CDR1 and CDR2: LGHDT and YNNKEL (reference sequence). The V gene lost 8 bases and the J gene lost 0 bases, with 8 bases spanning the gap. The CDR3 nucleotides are TGTGCCAGCCGGGGATTCTCTGGGGCCAACGTCCTGACTTTC. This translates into CASRGFSGANVLTF.

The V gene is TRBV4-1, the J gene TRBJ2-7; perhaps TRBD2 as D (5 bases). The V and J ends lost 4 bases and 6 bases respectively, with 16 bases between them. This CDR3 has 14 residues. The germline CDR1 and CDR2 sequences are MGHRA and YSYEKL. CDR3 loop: CASSLGQLVGEQYF. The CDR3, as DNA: TGCGCCAGCAGCCTAGGCCAACTAGTAGGCGAGCAGTACTTC.

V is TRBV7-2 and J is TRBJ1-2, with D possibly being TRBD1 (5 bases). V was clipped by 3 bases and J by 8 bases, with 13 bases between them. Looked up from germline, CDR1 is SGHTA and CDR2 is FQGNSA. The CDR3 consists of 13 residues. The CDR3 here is CASSFTGPQGYTF. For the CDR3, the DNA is TGTGCCAGCAGCTTTACAGGTCCTCAAGGCTACACCTTC.

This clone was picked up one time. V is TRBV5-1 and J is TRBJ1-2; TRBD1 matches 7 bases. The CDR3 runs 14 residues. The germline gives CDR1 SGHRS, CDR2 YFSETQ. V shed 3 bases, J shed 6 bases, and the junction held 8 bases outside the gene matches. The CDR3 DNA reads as TGCGCCAGCAGCTACCGGGACAGAGGAGATGGCTACACCTTC. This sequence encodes CASSYRDRGDGYTF.

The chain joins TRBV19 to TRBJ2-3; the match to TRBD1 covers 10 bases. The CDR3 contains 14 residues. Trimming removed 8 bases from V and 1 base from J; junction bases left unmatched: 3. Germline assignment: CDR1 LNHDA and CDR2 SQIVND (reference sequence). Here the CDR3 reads CASRGTGGTDTQYF. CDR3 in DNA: TGTGCCAGTCGGGGGACAGGGGGCACAGATACGCAGTATTTT.

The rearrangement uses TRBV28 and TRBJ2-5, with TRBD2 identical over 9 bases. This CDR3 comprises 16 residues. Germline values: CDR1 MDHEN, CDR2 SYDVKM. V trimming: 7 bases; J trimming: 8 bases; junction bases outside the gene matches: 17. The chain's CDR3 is CASITRGGESQHTQYF. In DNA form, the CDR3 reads TGTGCCAGCATTACTCGCGGGGGGGAGAGTCAGCATACCCAGTACTTC.

The CDR3 bases are TGTGCCAGCTCACCACCAAACAGATTTGATGGCTACACCTTC. This sequence encodes CASSPPNRFDGYTF. The V and J genes are TRBV18 and TRBJ1-2; D not certain. Looked up from germline, CDR1 is KGHSH and CDR2 is LQKENI. Trimming shortened V by 0 bases and J by 6 bases, and 11 bases separated the two germline ends. This CDR3 has 14 amino acids.

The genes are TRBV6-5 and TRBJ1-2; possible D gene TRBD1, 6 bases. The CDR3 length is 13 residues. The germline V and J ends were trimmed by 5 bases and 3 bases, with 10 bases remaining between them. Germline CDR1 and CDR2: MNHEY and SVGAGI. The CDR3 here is CASSTDRYYGYTF. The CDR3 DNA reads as TGTGCCAGCAGTACCGACAGGTACTATGGCTACACCTTC.

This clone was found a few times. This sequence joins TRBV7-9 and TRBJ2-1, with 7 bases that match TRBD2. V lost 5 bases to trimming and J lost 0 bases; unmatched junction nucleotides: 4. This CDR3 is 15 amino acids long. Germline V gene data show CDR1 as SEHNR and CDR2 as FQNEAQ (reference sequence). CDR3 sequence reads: CASSLRGDSYNEQFF. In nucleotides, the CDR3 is TGTGCCAGCAGCCTTCGGGGGGACTCCTACAATGAGCAGTTCTTC.

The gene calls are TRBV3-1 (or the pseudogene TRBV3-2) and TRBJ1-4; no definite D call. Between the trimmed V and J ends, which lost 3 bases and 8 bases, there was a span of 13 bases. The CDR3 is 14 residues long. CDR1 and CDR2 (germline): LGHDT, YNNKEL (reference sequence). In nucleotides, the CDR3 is TGTGCCAGCAGCCAGGGCATCGATGGCGAAAAACTGTTTTTT. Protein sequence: CASSQGIDGEKLFF.

This chain's CDR3 is CASSPFRQGTDTQYF. CDR3 in DNA: TGCGCCAGCAGCCCTTTTCGACAGGGAACAGATACGCAGTATTTT. The V and J genes are TRBV5-1 and TRBJ2-3; 7 bases match TRBD1. The J segment lost 3 bases and the V segment lost 4 bases, leaving 8 bases of the junction unmatched. This CDR3 has 15 amino acids. The germline CDR1 and CDR2 sequences are SGHRS and YFSETQ.

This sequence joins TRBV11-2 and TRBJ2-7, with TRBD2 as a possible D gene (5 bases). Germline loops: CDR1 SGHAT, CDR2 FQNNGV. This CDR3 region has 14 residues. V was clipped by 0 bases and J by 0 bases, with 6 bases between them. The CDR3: CASSLDGLSYEQYF. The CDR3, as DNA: TGTGCCAGCAGCTTAGACGGACTCTCCTACGAGCAGTACTTC.